The 17 T cell receptor beta chains below come from one sample, sequenced in a study of immune evolution from preneoplasia to lung adenocarcinoma. Only in-frame clones appear in the TCRdb table, and some are missing; sequencing was by immunoSEQ multiplex PCR. The sample contains 15,000 to 20,000 clones, around 88% of which appear only once. The specimen was FFPE invasive lung adenocarcinoma tissue. These TCRs come from a person aged 65-85 years with invasive lung adenocarcinoma.

This clone was recorded once. V gene TRBV28 combines with J gene TRBJ2-7; 8 positions agree with TRBD1. V lost 5 bases, J lost 4 bases, and 7 bases stayed unmatched. This CDR3 comprises 14 residues. Germline CDR1 and CDR2: MDHEN and SYDVKM. CDR3 coding DNA: TGTGCCAGCAGTCCATCAGGGGGCGGGTACGAGCAGTACTTC. Translation: CASSPSGGGYEQYF.

This clone has only a few counts. V usage is TRBV6-1 and J usage is TRBJ1-5, with TRBD1 as a possible D gene (6 bases). CDR1 is MNHNS, CDR2 SASEGT, per germline. V lost 3 bases and J 8 bases, leaving 17 bases between the germline ends. This CDR3 contains 15 residues. The CDR3 region is CASSDRGAVGEPQHF. In DNA, the CDR3 is TGTGCCAGCAGTGATCGGGGGGCGGTTGGGGAGCCCCAGCATTTT.

The gene calls are TRBV6-1 and TRBJ1-4, with D uncertain. Germline-derived CDR1 and CDR2 are MNHNS and SASEGT. CDR3 size: 15 residues. V dropped 4 bases and J dropped 8 bases, with 17 bases sitting between them. The CDR3 loop reads CASSVWDKQSEKLFF. The CDR3 DNA reads TGTGCCAGCAGTGTATGGGATAAGCAGTCGGAAAAACTGTTTTTT.

The V gene is TRBV7-2, the J gene TRBJ2-7, with 7 bases matching TRBD1. From germline, CDR1 is SGHTA and CDR2 FQGNSA. This CDR3 comprises 11 residues. Germline trimming cut 5 bases from V and 9 bases from J; bases unmatched to any gene: 4. CDR3 region: CASSQTGVQYF. CDR3 sequence (DNA): TGTGCCAGCAGCCAAACAGGGGTGCAGTACTTC.

The V call is TRBV6-1, the J call TRBJ2-7; D unresolved. V was trimmed by 4 bases and J by 2 bases, leaving 6 bases between them. The germline CDR1 and CDR2 sequences are MNHNS and SASEGT. The CDR3 is 12 residues long. The CDR3 loop is CASSVQTYEQYF. The CDR3 DNA is TGTGCCAGCAGTGTACAGACCTACGAGCAGTACTTC.

The rearrangement links TRBV28 to TRBJ2-3; D gene ambiguous. The CDR3 runs 14 residues. The germline CDR1 and CDR2 sequences are MDHEN and SYDVKM. Trimming stripped 5 bases from V and 3 bases from J, with 12 bases between. In DNA, the CDR3 is TGTGCCAGCAGTCCCTCCGGGCGGACAGATACGCAGTATTTT. Translated, it gives CASSPSGRTDTQYF.

The chain employs TRBV10-3 and TRBJ1-2; 7 nucleotides agree with TRBD1. V shed 7 bases, J shed 6 bases, and the junction held 8 bases outside the gene matches. This CDR3 comprises 13 residues. CDR1 and CDR2 from the germline V gene are ENHRY and SYGVKD. The CDR3 loop is CAIKGGTVDGYTF. The CDR3 region has the DNA TGTGCCATCAAAGGAGGGACAGTTGATGGCTACACCTTC.

The chain's CDR3 is CASSQGQPLATEAFF. CDR3 bases: TGTGCCAGCAGCCAGGGACAGCCACTGGCCACTGAAGCTTTCTTT. The chain joins TRBV28 to TRBJ1-1; 7 nucleotides agree with TRBD1. With V trimmed by 6 bases and J by 4 bases, 11 bases remained unmatched. The V gene's germline CDR1 is MDHEN and CDR2 SYDVKM. The CDR3 sequence is 15 residues long.

The rearrangement uses TRBV7-9 and TRBJ2-3, with unresolved D. V lost 2 bases and J 8 bases, leaving 14 bases between the germline ends. The CDR3 totals 14 residues. The germline gives CDR1 SEHNR, CDR2 FQNEAQ (reference sequence). CDR3 nucleotide sequence: TGTGCCAGCAGCTTAAGGGAAGCACAGAGTACGCAGTATTTT. This encodes CASSLREAQSTQYF.

The gene calls are TRBV28 and TRBJ2-1; the D gene is possibly TRBD2 (6 bases). The CDR3 length is 16 residues. The ends were cut back, 1 base at V and 5 bases at J, with 15 bases in the middle. CDR1 is MDHEN and CDR2 is SYDVKM in the germline V gene. The CDR3 coding sequence is TGTGCCAGCAGTTTATTCGTGAGACTAGTTGACAATGAGCAGTTCTTC. Amino acids: CASSLFVRLVDNEQFF.

V and J are TRBV9 and TRBJ2-1, with D possibly called TRBD1 or TRBD2 (5 bases each). Trimming took off 3 bases at V and 3 bases at J, with 10 bases between the two ends. Germline CDR1 SGDLS, CDR2 YYNGEE. The CDR3 extends over 14 amino acids. CDR3 bases: TGTGCCAGCAGCGATGGGACCTTCTACAATGAGCAGTTCTTC. It translates to CASSDGTFYNEQFF.

This chain uses TRBV10-1 with TRBJ2-5; no definite D call. The CDR3 sequence is 13 residues long. In germline, CDR1 is WNHNN, CDR2 SYGVQD (reference sequence). V was clipped by 3 bases and J by 5 bases, with 10 bases between them. The CDR3 loop reads CASSETPEETQYF. CDR3 DNA sequence: TGCGCCAGCAGTGAAACCCCCGAGGAGACCCAGTACTTC.

The chain is built from TRBV19 and TRBJ1-1; TRBD1 matches 11 bases. Germline CDR1 reads LNHDA; CDR2 reads SQIVND (reference sequence). The J segment lost 6 bases and the V segment lost 1 base, leaving 7 bases of the junction unmatched. The CDR3 totals 16 residues. The CDR3 coding sequence is TGTGCCAGTAGTATAGGGACAGGGGGCCCGGTGGCTGAAGCTTTCTTT. This codes for CASSIGTGGPVAEAFF.

CDR3 residues: CAIKDPERSYGYTF. DNA for the CDR3: TGTGCCATCAAGGACCCCGAAAGGTCCTATGGCTACACCTTC. The genes are TRBV10-3 and TRBJ1-2; no clear D. CDR1 is ENHRY, CDR2 SYGVKD, per germline. V shed 7 bases and J shed 4 bases, with 16 bases lying between them. The CDR3 is made up of 14 amino acids.

The V and J genes are TRBV18 and TRBJ2-1, with 11 bases fitting TRBD2. In germline, CDR1 is KGHSH, CDR2 LQKENI. The junction had 2 bases not matched to a gene; V was cut back by 4 bases and J by 3 bases. The CDR3 contains 15 residues. The CDR3 reads CASSLTSGDYNEQFF. CDR3 sequence (DNA): TGTGCCAGCTCACTGACTAGCGGGGACTACAATGAGCAGTTCTTC.

This clone was found once. CDR3 loop: CASSLVDFGYTF. Here the CDR3 DNA reads TGTGCCAGCAGCTTGGTGGACTTTGGCTACACCTTC. The genes are TRBV5-6 and TRBJ1-2; D is ambiguous. The V gene's germline CDR1 is SGHDT and CDR2 YYEEEE. This CDR3 region has 12 residues. V lost 0 bases and J lost 7, with 7 bases in between.

This chain joins TRBV30 and TRBJ2-5, with a weak D call TRBD2 (6 bases). CDR1 is GTSNPN and CDR2 is SVGIG in the germline V gene (reference sequence). The CDR3 loop spans 14 amino acids. Trimming left V 4 bases short and J 5 bases short, with 17 bases between. The CDR3 region has the DNA TGTGCCTGGACCACTCGGCGGGGACGGGAGACCCAGTACTTC. Its translation is CAWTTRRGRETQYF.